This TCR beta chain came from a study of control samples from healthy donors and cancer patients. The CDR3 consists of 16 residues. Trimming took 4 bases from V and 3 from J; bases not matched to a gene: 10. Germline V gene data show CDR1 as SGHRS and CDR2 as YFSETQ. TCRdb keeps only in-frame clones here, not all; method: immunoSEQ multiplex PCR. The sample lists 150,000 to 200,000 clones; 95% to 96% were seen once. Material for sequencing was blood. The receptor's source is a woman aged 30 to 39 in good health. V and J are TRBV5-1 and TRBJ2-7, with 10 bases aligning to TRBD2. The CDR3 DNA sequence: TGCGCCAGCAGCATACACCTAGCGGGAGCTTTCTACGAGCAGTACTTC. It is translated as CASSIHLAGAFYEQYF. The full variable domain, rest sourced from reference TRBV5-1 and TRBJ2-7, is KAGVTQTPRYLIKTRGQQVTLSCSPISGHRSVSWYQQTPGQGLQFLFEYFSETQRNKGNFPGRFSGRQFSNSRSEMNVSTLELGDSALYLCASSIHLAGAFYEQYFGPGTRLTVT.